What follows are 27 T cell receptor beta chains derived from one specimen sequenced in a study of neoadjuvant anti-PD-1 for oral cavity cancer (dated by TCRdb to the early 2020s). Libraries were prepared through the immunoSEQ multiplex PCR assay. This immuneACCESS table, as held by TCRdb, lists in-frame sequences with V and J called but not all clones. Of the missing ones, under half trace to an unresolved V gene in checked studies; the others have no known cause. This sample gives 30,000 or so clones in total; roughly 85% of them show up just once. 3% to 4% of the sample belongs to the ten largest clones. The time point label corresponds to: after neoadjuvant nivolumab, at surgical resection. The material was PBMCs, obtained after nivolumab (anti-PD-1) treatment. The source is a person aged 40-85 years with oral cavity squamous cell carcinoma.

The rearrangement links TRBV27 to TRBJ2-7, with TRBD1 identical over 9 bases. Per the germline V gene, CDR1 is MNHEY and CDR2 is SMNVEV (reference sequence). With 5 bases clipped from V and 1 base from J, the junction kept 6 bases outside the gene matches. This CDR3 spans 15 amino acids. This CDR3 reads CASSAGTGISYEQYF. CDR3 in DNA: TGTGCCAGCAGTGCCGGGACAGGGATTTCCTACGAGCAGTACTTC.

CDR3 DNA sequence: TGTGCCAGCAGCCGGACAGGGCGGGGTGGCTACACCTTC. It encodes CASSRTGRGGYTF. The chain links TRBV5-6 to TRBJ1-2, with 8 bases aligning to TRBD1. CDR1 SGHDT and CDR2 YYEEEE come from the germline V gene. The CDR3 runs to 13 residues. V was clipped by 4 bases and J by 7 bases; unmatched bases: 6.

V and J are TRBV28 and TRBJ1-1; unclear D gene. CDR1 and CDR2 (germline): MDHEN, SYDVKM. The CDR3 extends over 11 amino acids. V was shortened by 4 bases and J by 5 bases, with 5 bases between the two germline ends. The CDR3 DNA sequence: TGTGCCAGCAGTTGGGAGACTGAAGCTTTCTTT. This sequence encodes CASSWETEAFF.

This clone was seen only once. J is TRBJ1-6 and V is TRBV19, with 9 positions matching TRBD1. The germline V gene encodes CDR1 LNHDA and CDR2 SQIVND (reference sequence). The CDR3 has 18 amino acids. The V and J ends lost 3 bases and 3 bases, in that order; junction bases with no gene match: 9. The CDR3 sequence is CASSIGTGRGGYNSPLHF. The DNA of the CDR3 is TGTGCCAGTAGTATTGGGACAGGGCGTGGGGGCTATAATTCACCCCTCCACTTT.

This clone showed up just once. This chain connects TRBV11-3 to TRBJ1-1; D might be TRBD1 (6 bases). The CDR3 covers 14 residues. Looked up from germline, CDR1 is SGHNT and CDR2 is YENEEA. V lost 0 bases and J lost 1, with 6 bases in between. CDR3 amino acids: CASSLDRGNTEAFF. CDR3 nucleotide sequence: TGTGCCAGCAGCTTAGACAGGGGGAACACTGAAGCTTTCTTT.

The gene calls are TRBV9 and TRBJ2-5, with 8 bases aligning to TRBD1. The V segment lost 0 bases and the J segment 3 bases; nucleotides outside the gene matches: 7. The CDR3 contains 16 residues. CDR1 and CDR2 (germline): SGDLS, YYNGEE. The CDR3 is CASSVDLSTGEETQYF. CDR3 bases: TGTGCCAGCAGCGTAGACCTTTCGACAGGGGAAGAGACCCAGTACTTC.

The chain uses TRBV28 and TRBJ1-2; D possibly corresponds to TRBD1 (6 bases). Trimming stripped 5 bases from V and 1 base from J, with 14 bases between. The CDR3 has 15 amino acids. Looked up from germline, CDR1 is MDHEN and CDR2 is SYDVKM. CDR3 bases: TGTGCCAGCAGTCGGGGGGGCAGGGTTAACTATGGCTACACCTTC. Protein sequence: CASSRGGRVNYGYTF.

The CDR3 protein is CASSLGGYEQYF. DNA of the CDR3: TGTGCCAGCAGTTTAGGGGGCTACGAGCAGTACTTC. This chain connects TRBV6-5 to TRBJ2-7; the D gene is possibly TRBD1 (6 bases). Per the germline V gene, CDR1 is MNHEY and CDR2 is SVGAGI. This CDR3 region has 12 residues. V dropped 4 bases and J dropped 3 bases, with 7 bases sitting between them.

This clone has a handful of counts. The chain carries TRBV11-1 and TRBJ2-3; D not certain. Trimming pared 0 bases from V and 0 bases from J, leaving 4 bases between. The germline V gene has CDR1 SGHAT and CDR2 FQDESV (reference sequence). The CDR3 is 14 amino acids. DNA for the CDR3: TGTGCCAGCAGCTTAGCACCCAGCACAGATACGCAGTATTTT. Protein: CASSLAPSTDTQYF. Drawing the rest from reference TRBV11-1 and TRBJ2-3, the complete variable domain is EAEVAQSPRYKITEKSQAVAFWCDPISGHATLYWYRQILGQGPELLVQFQDESVVDDSQLPKDRFSAERLKGVDSTLKIQPAELGDSAMYLCASSLAPSTDTQYFGPGTRLTVL.

This chain connects TRBV6-5 to TRBJ2-2; tentative D call: TRBD2 (6 bases). Germline V gives CDR1 MNHEY, CDR2 SVGAGI. This CDR3 has 13 amino acids. Trimming took 8 bases from V and 7 from J, leaving 14 bases between them. CDR3 sequence reads: CASGGNEDGELFF. CDR3 bases: TGTGCCAGCGGAGGGAACGAAGACGGGGAGCTGTTTTTT.

The chain joins TRBV6-5 to TRBJ1-1, with 10 bases that match TRBD1. The CDR3 runs to 15 residues. Germline CDR1 MNHEY, CDR2 SVGAGI. Trimming cost V 2 bases and J 4 bases; bases outside gene matches: 4. CDR3 nucleotide sequence: TGTGCCAGCAGTTACACGGGACAGGGGTCCACTGAAGCTTTCTTT. It encodes CASSYTGQGSTEAFF.

This clone has just one count. The rearrangement uses TRBV19 and TRBJ1-2, with unresolved D. The CDR3 consists of 13 residues. V was trimmed by 2 bases and J by 4 bases, leaving 8 bases between them. The germline CDR1 and CDR2 sequences are LNHDA and SQIVND (reference sequence). CDR3 bases: TGTGCCAGTAGTATAACAGAGGCCTATGGCTACACCTTC. Translation gives CASSITEAYGYTF.

This clone has only a few counts. The chain joins TRBV19 to TRBJ2-5; maybe TRBD1 (7 bases). Germline values: CDR1 LNHDA, CDR2 SQIVND (reference sequence). V shed 3 bases and J shed 4 bases, with 12 bases lying between them. The CDR3 has 14 residues. CDR3 loop: CASSIRQGGETQYF. CDR3 DNA sequence: TGTGCCAGTAGTATTAGACAGGGAGGAGAGACCCAGTACTTC.

The V and J genes are TRBV11-2 and TRBJ1-1; D gene uncertain. Per the germline V gene, CDR1 is SGHAT and CDR2 is FQNNGV. This CDR3 is built from 11 residues. V dropped 5 bases and J dropped 6 bases, with 7 bases sitting between them. CDR3 nucleotide sequence: TGTGCCAGCAGCCTAACGTCTGAAGCTTTCTTT. It yields the protein CASSLTSEAFF.

This sequence joins TRBV7-9 and TRBJ1-5; 7 positions agree with TRBD1. The CDR3 covers 18 residues. J lost 1 base, V lost 1 base, and 10 bases had no gene match. Germline CDR1 SEHNR, CDR2 FQNEAQ (reference sequence). CDR3 protein: CASSLGGGLGASNQPQHF. The CDR3 bases are TGTGCCAGCAGCTTAGGAGGGGGCCTGGGTGCGAGCAATCAGCCCCAGCATTTT.

The gene calls are TRBV29-1 and TRBJ2-5; the D is unclear. From germline, CDR1 is SQVTM and CDR2 ANQGSEA. The CDR3 runs 11 residues. Trimming shortened V by 4 bases and J by 1 base, and 4 bases separated the two germline ends. Here the CDR3 reads CSVVGQETQYF. In DNA form, the CDR3 reads TGCAGCGTTGTGGGCCAAGAGACCCAGTACTTC.

This CDR3 reads CASSLDGTANTEAFF. For the CDR3, the DNA is TGTGCCAGCAGCTTAGATGGGACAGCGAACACTGAAGCTTTCTTT. The chain couples TRBV7-9 to TRBJ1-1; 7 positions agree with TRBD1. This CDR3 has 15 residues. Per the germline V gene, CDR1 is SEHNR and CDR2 is FQNEAQ (reference sequence). After removal of 1 base from V and 1 base from J, the junction contained 3 bases not matched to a gene.

This sequence joins TRBV29-1 and TRBJ1-1; maybe TRBD1 (6 bases). Trimming cost V 4 bases and J 6 bases, with 18 bases left between them. The CDR3 spans 14 residues. Germline V CDR1 and CDR2: SQVTM, ANQGSEA. CDR3 sequence reads: CSVATGTEGAEAFF. In DNA form, the CDR3 reads TGCAGCGTTGCAACCGGGACCGAGGGGGCTGAAGCTTTCTTT.

This clone has a handful of counts. V gene TRBV2 combines with J gene TRBJ1-5; a weak D match, TRBD1 (5 bases). V was pared by 1 base and J by 5 bases, with 9 bases between. Germline lookup yields CDR1 SNHLY and CDR2 FYNNEI. This CDR3 comprises 14 residues. CDR3 amino acids: CASSEEAGHQPQHF. CDR3 DNA: TGTGCCAGCAGTGAAGAGGCGGGACATCAGCCCCAGCATTTT.

The J gene is TRBJ1-5, the V gene TRBV27; no clear D gene. There are 17 residues in the CDR3. V was shortened by 5 bases and J by 0 bases, with 17 bases between the two germline ends. The germline gives CDR1 MNHEY, CDR2 SMNVEV (reference sequence). The CDR3 sequence is CASSPLRGTGSNQPQHF. Here the CDR3 DNA reads TGTGCCAGCAGTCCGTTGCGGGGAACGGGTAGCAATCAGCCCCAGCATTTT.

The chain uses TRBV5-1 and TRBJ1-5; D unclear. The V gene lost 1 base and the J gene lost 2 bases, with 4 bases spanning the gap. The CDR3 is made up of 13 amino acids. Germline CDR1 is SGHRS and CDR2 is YFSETQ. CDR3 DNA sequence: TGCGCCAGCAGCTTGCGCGGCAATCAGCCCCAGCATTTT. This codes for CASSLRGNQPQHF.

The table lists this clone with a count of one. J is TRBJ2-5 and V is TRBV29-1; no reliable D call. Trimming cost V 4 bases and J 5 bases, with 8 bases left between them. The CDR3 sequence is 11 residues long. Looked up from germline, CDR1 is SQVTM and CDR2 is ANQGSEA. CDR3 residues: CSVGKQETQYF. In nucleotides, the CDR3 is TGCAGCGTTGGTAAGCAGGAGACCCAGTACTTC.

The CDR3 coding sequence is TGTGCCAGCTCCCCAGGTAGTCAGCCCCAGCATTTT. It is translated as CASSPGSQPQHF. The genes are TRBV18 and TRBJ1-5; D is uncertain. The length of the CDR3 is 12 residues. CDR1 is KGHSH, CDR2 LQKENI, per germline. The V end lost 6 bases, the J end lost 6 bases, and 9 bases lay between the germline ends.

J is TRBJ1-1 and V is TRBV6-5; possible D gene TRBD1, 5 bases. There are 15 residues in the CDR3. In germline, CDR1 is MNHEY, CDR2 SVGAGI. Trimming cost V 0 bases and J 3 bases, with 11 bases left between them. The CDR3 DNA is TGTGCCAGCAGTTACTCGACCCGAGGGGACACTGAAGCTTTCTTT. Protein sequence: CASSYSTRGDTEAFF.

J is TRBJ1-2 and V is TRBV6-5, with 7 nucleotides matching TRBD1. V dropped 0 bases and J dropped 2; count of bases not matched to a gene: 6. Germline V gives CDR1 MNHEY, CDR2 SVGAGI. The CDR3 has 16 amino acids. The CDR3, as DNA: TGTGCCAGCAGTTACTCGGAAACGACAGGGAACTATGGCTACACCTTC. Protein: CASSYSETTGNYGYTF.

The chain couples TRBV19 to TRBJ2-3, with a tentative D call TRBD2 (7 bases). V was trimmed by 4 bases and J by 2 bases, leaving 10 bases between them. Germline V gene sequence: CDR1 LNHDA, CDR2 SQIVND (reference sequence). This CDR3 region has 14 residues. CDR3 region: CASSTGGPTDTQYF. The CDR3 DNA sequence: TGTGCCAGTAGTACCGGGGGGCCCACAGATACGCAGTATTTT.

V gene TRBV9 combines with J gene TRBJ2-7; the match to TRBD1 covers 9 bases. In germline, CDR1 is SGDLS, CDR2 YYNGEE. Unmatched junction bases numbered 2, after V lost 0 bases and J lost 1 base. The CDR3 contains 15 residues. The CDR3 sequence: CASSVAGTGSYEQYF. The CDR3 DNA is TGTGCCAGCAGCGTAGCCGGGACAGGGTCCTACGAGCAGTACTTC.